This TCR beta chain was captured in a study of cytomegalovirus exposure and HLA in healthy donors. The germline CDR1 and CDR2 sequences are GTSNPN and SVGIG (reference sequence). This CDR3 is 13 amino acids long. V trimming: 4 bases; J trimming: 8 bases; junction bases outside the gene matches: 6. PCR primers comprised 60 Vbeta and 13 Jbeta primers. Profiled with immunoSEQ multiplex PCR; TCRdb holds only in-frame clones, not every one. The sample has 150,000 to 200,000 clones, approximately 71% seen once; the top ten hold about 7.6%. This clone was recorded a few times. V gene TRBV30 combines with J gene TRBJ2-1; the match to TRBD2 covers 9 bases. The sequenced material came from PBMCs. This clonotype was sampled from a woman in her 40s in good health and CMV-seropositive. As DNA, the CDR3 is TGTGCCTGGAAGGCGGGAGGGAGAGATGAGCAGTTCTTC. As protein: CAWKAGGRDEQFF.